These 29 T cell receptor beta chains were sequenced from one sample in a study of blood T cell repertoires in COVID-19. Here immunoSEQ multiplex PCR was the method, and the copy in TCRdb shows in-frame clones only, minus some. The table includes under 300,000 clones, 86% detected once. The specimen was peripheral blood. The receptors stem from a man in his fifties or sixties with acute or convalescent COVID-19.

This clone was observed a single time. The chain is built from TRBV6-5 and TRBJ1-5; D is undetermined. Germline CDR1 and CDR2: MNHEY and SVGAGI. The CDR3 is 15 amino acids. V was cut by 7 bases and J by 0 bases, with 13 bases left in between. CDR3 sequence reads: CASTIRGISNQPQHF. Here the CDR3 DNA reads TGTGCCAGCACAATAAGAGGGATTAGCAATCAGCCCCAGCATTTT.

The CDR3, as DNA: TGTGCCAGCAGCTCCCCGGGGGACACGCAGTATTTT. It codes for CASSSPGDTQYF. The V gene is TRBV7-3, the J gene TRBJ2-3; a weak D match, TRBD2 (6 bases). The CDR3 consists of 12 residues. Trimming removed 4 bases from V and 9 bases from J, with 11 bases in between. Germline values: CDR1 SGHTA, CDR2 FQGTGA.

This clone was counted a single time. The rearrangement uses TRBV7-2 and TRBJ1-1; D is unresolved. V gave up 5 bases and J gave up 6 bases, with 10 bases separating them. CDR1 SGHTA and CDR2 FQGNSA come from the germline V gene. The CDR3 extends over 12 amino acids. This CDR3 is CASSTTSSEAFF. The DNA for the CDR3 is TGTGCCAGCAGCACCACATCCTCTGAAGCTTTCTTT.

V and J are TRBV7-2 and TRBJ2-5; D uncertain. Trimming stripped 3 bases from V and 2 bases from J, with 13 bases between. Germline assignment: CDR1 SGHTA and CDR2 FQGNSA. The CDR3 extends over 15 amino acids. CDR3 sequence: CASSLASSFQETQYF. CDR3 bases: TGTGCCAGCAGCTTGGCCAGTTCATTTCAAGAGACCCAGTACTTC.

This sequence joins TRBV7-9 and TRBJ1-1; 7 bases agree with TRBD1. Germline V gives CDR1 SEHNR, CDR2 FQNEAQ (reference sequence). The CDR3 has 18 amino acids. The V segment lost 5 bases and the J segment 4 bases; nucleotides outside the gene matches: 19. The CDR3 bases are TGTGCCAGCAGCCCCCCCTCGGGCCTGACAGGGACTGTCACTGAAGCTTTCTTT. Translated, it gives CASSPPSGLTGTVTEAFF.

The chain employs TRBV7-2 and TRBJ2-3, with D perhaps matching TRBD2 (6 bases). The CDR3 length is 15 residues. From germline, CDR1 is SGHTA and CDR2 FQGNSA. Trimming took 5 bases from V and 1 from J, leaving 13 bases between them. CDR3 region: CASSISGTGTDTQYF. CDR3 nucleotide sequence: TGTGCCAGCAGCATATCCGGGACTGGCACAGATACGCAGTATTTT.

The gene calls are TRBV5-1 and TRBJ2-7; no clear D gene. The CDR3 covers 15 residues. Germline CDR1 is SGHRS and CDR2 is YFSETQ. V was shortened by 0 bases and J by 0 bases, with 10 bases between the two germline ends. CDR3: CASSLASSFSYEQYF. The CDR3 nucleotides read TGCGCCAGCAGCTTGGCCTCCAGTTTCTCCTACGAGCAGTACTTC.

The rearrangement joins TRBV10-2 to TRBJ2-7; D is ambiguous. Germline loops: CDR1 WSHSY, CDR2 SAAADI. V was pared by 3 bases and J by 5 bases, with 11 bases between. CDR3 size: 13 residues. The CDR3 loop reads CASSDSRFDEQYF. The CDR3 DNA follows: TGCGCCAGCAGTGATTCGCGGTTCGACGAGCAGTACTTC.

The V call is TRBV5-5, the J call TRBJ2-1, with D hard to call. The CDR3 loop spans 15 amino acids. Trimming pared 4 bases from V and 3 bases from J, leaving 14 bases between. CDR1 is SGHKS, CDR2 YYEKEE, per germline (reference sequence). The CDR3 coding sequence is TGTGCCAGCAGCCGTTTGGCTAGAGACTACAATGAGCAGTTCTTC. Residues: CASSRLARDYNEQFF.

The DNA of the CDR3 is TGTGCCAGCAGCTTGGCAGGGGTAAACTCACCCCTCCACTTT. This encodes CASSLAGVNSPLHF. The chain recombines TRBV5-6 with TRBJ1-6, with a possible D match to TRBD1 (6 bases). Germline CDR1 reads SGHDT; CDR2 reads YYEEEE. V lost 0 bases, J lost 10 bases, and 11 bases lay in between. The CDR3 spans 14 residues.

The V and J genes are TRBV11-3 and TRBJ1-2; D perhaps matches TRBD1 (5 bases). Germline CDR1 SGHNT, CDR2 YENEEA. The length of the CDR3 is 14 residues. The V gene lost 5 bases and the J gene lost 8 bases, with 18 bases spanning the gap. CDR3: CASSPSGTGAGYTF. CDR3 nucleotides: TGTGCCAGCAGCCCATCGGGGACGGGAGCCGGCTACACCTTC.

The chain recombines TRBV2 with TRBJ1-1; TRBD1 matches 7 bases. Per germline, CDR1 SNHLY and CDR2 FYNNEI. The CDR3 runs to 12 residues. V lost 11 bases, J lost 7 bases, and 10 bases stayed unmatched. In DNA form, the CDR3 reads TGTGCCGTCCGGGTCCAGGGGGGTGAAGCTTTCTTT. Translating it yields CAVRVQGGEAFF.

This chain joins TRBV18 and TRBJ1-1; D call uncertain. V was shortened by 4 bases and J by 4 bases, with 10 bases between the two germline ends. Germline CDR1 is KGHSH and CDR2 is LQKENI. The CDR3 is 13 residues long. The CDR3 here is CASSLGKGTEAFF. The CDR3, as DNA: TGTGCCAGCTCACTCGGGAAGGGCACTGAAGCTTTCTTT.

This sequence joins TRBV9 and TRBJ1-5, with a weak D call TRBD1 (5 bases). Per the germline V gene, CDR1 is SGDLS and CDR2 is YYNGEE. The CDR3 is 15 amino acids. V gave up 0 bases and J gave up 2 bases, with 9 bases separating them. In DNA form, the CDR3 reads TGTGCCAGCAGCGTAGGGGTAGGGGGCAATCAGCCCCAGCATTTT. Protein product: CASSVGVGGNQPQHF.

Of note for this clone: The same CDR3 is also encoded by other DNA sequences in this sample. The chain has TRBV29-1 and TRBJ2-5, with 7 bases matching TRBD1. The CDR3 totals 12 residues. Germline loops: CDR1 SQVTM, CDR2 ANQGSEA. V was pared by 3 bases and J by 4 bases, with 2 bases of the junction left unmatched. CDR3 amino acids: CSVDRTGETQYF. The CDR3 DNA is TGCAGCGTTGATAGGACAGGAGAGACCCAGTACTTC.

The genes are TRBV11-2 and TRBJ1-2; possible D gene TRBD1, 5 bases. Germline V gene sequence: CDR1 SGHAT, CDR2 FQNNGV. V was cut by 2 bases and J by 0 bases, with 19 bases left in between. The CDR3 runs 18 residues. The CDR3 DNA reads as TGTGCCAGCAGCTTAATAGGTGCTCGGCAGGGCGCTAACTATGGCTACACCTTC. Translating gives CASSLIGARQGANYGYTF.

The genes are TRBV7-9 and TRBJ2-1; TRBD1 matches at 7 bases. Germline V gene lookup returns CDR1 SEHNR and CDR2 FQNEAQ (reference sequence). Trimming cost V 4 bases and J 3 bases; bases outside gene matches: 9. This CDR3 has 16 amino acids. CDR3 amino acids: CASSSTGTDIYNEQFF. Written as DNA, the CDR3 is TGTGCCAGCAGCTCCACCGGGACAGATATCTACAATGAGCAGTTCTTC.

V is TRBV29-1 and J is TRBJ1-2; the match to TRBD1 covers 9 bases. The CDR3 spans 11 residues. Losses at the gene ends were 6 bases for V and 8 bases for J; bases not matched to a gene: 4. Germline loops: CDR1 SQVTM, CDR2 ANQGSEA. Written as DNA, the CDR3 is TGCAGCGTGGGACAGGGCGGGGGCTACACCTTC. As protein: CSVGQGGGYTF.

The V gene is TRBV4-2, the J gene TRBJ1-1, with 9 bases identical to TRBD1. V lost 4 bases to trimming and J lost 4 bases; unmatched junction nucleotides: 4. The CDR3 has 14 amino acids. Per the germline V gene, CDR1 is LGHNA and CDR2 is YNFKEQ. This CDR3 is CASSRGQGPTEAFF. The CDR3 DNA sequence: TGTGCCAGCAGCCGGGGACAGGGTCCCACTGAAGCTTTCTTT.

The V call is TRBV5-1, the J call TRBJ2-3; TRBD2 matches 10 bases. Trimming removed 4 bases from V and 1 base from J; junction bases left unmatched: 3. Per the germline V gene, CDR1 is SGHRS and CDR2 is YFSETQ. The CDR3 sequence is 15 residues long. CDR3 bases: TGCGCCAGCAGCCGGAGCGGGAGGGGCACAGATACGCAGTATTTT. This gives the protein CASSRSGRGTDTQYF.

The rearrangement joins TRBV7-8 to TRBJ1-4, with TRBD1 matching 7 bases. V gave up 2 bases and J gave up 8 bases; unmatched junction bases: 8. Germline loops: CDR1 SGHVS, CDR2 FQNEAQ. The CDR3 is 15 amino acids. The CDR3 sequence: CASSLNRGVGEKLFF. CDR3 in DNA: TGTGCCAGCAGCTTAAACAGGGGAGTTGGGGAAAAACTGTTTTTT.

The chain joins TRBV6-1 to TRBJ2-3; 13 bases are a match to TRBD2. The ends lost 2 bases at V and 4 bases at J; junction bases unmatched: 12. CDR3 length: 19 amino acids. Germline V lookup: CDR1 MNHNS, CDR2 SASEGT. The DNA of the CDR3 is TGTGCCAGCAGTGAAAGTACTAGCGGGAGGGCCACGACCCCAGATACGCAGTATTTT. Translated, it gives CASSESTSGRATTPDTQYF.

The V gene is TRBV24-1, the J gene TRBJ2-1; D remains unclear. Germline V gene sequence: CDR1 KGHDR, CDR2 SFDVKD. CDR3 size: 12 residues. V shed 3 bases and J shed 8 bases, with 7 bases lying between them. CDR3 DNA: TGTGCCACCAGTGATGAGGTCCATGAGCAGTTCTTC. It yields the protein CATSDEVHEQFF.

The CDR3 DNA reads TGTGCCAGCAGTCCCAGGACAGGGGGCCCGTCACCCCTCCACTTT. It codes for CASSPRTGGPSPLHF. The V and J genes are TRBV28 and TRBJ1-6; 11 bases align to TRBD1. The length of the CDR3 is 15 residues. CDR1 MDHEN and CDR2 SYDVKM come from the germline V gene. The trim removed 5 bases at V and 10 bases at J, leaving 7 bases unmatched.

This chain connects TRBV15 to TRBJ2-4; a possible D gene is TRBD1 (6 bases). V dropped 1 base and J dropped 6 bases, with 10 bases sitting between them. Germline V gene sequence: CDR1 LNHNV, CDR2 YYDKDF (reference sequence). The CDR3 has 14 residues. CDR3 residues: CATSRGTELNIQYF. The CDR3 DNA reads TGTGCCACCAGCAGAGGGACAGAACTAAACATTCAGTACTTC.

The sample holds one count of this clone. V gene TRBV19 combines with J gene TRBJ1-5; 10 nucleotides agree with TRBD1. Losses at the gene ends were 7 bases for V and 7 bases for J; bases not matched to a gene: 13. The CDR3 has 16 residues. Germline loops: CDR1 LNHDA, CDR2 SQIVND (reference sequence). The CDR3 here is CASNYRDRGVGQPQHF. CDR3 coding DNA: TGTGCCAGTAATTACCGGGACAGGGGTGTAGGCCAGCCCCAGCATTTT.

The chain uses TRBV5-6 and TRBJ2-7; maybe TRBD2 (5 bases). CDR3 length: 13 residues. Per the germline V gene, CDR1 is SGHDT and CDR2 is YYEEEE. V shed 4 bases and J shed 5 bases, with 13 bases lying between them. CDR3 DNA: TGTGCCAGCAGCCTGCGGGTCAGTAACGAGCAGTACTTC. Protein: CASSLRVSNEQYF.

The genes are TRBV28 and TRBJ1-2; D remains unclear. This CDR3 comprises 13 residues. Germline CDR1 and CDR2: MDHEN and SYDVKM. Trimming removed 5 bases at V and 4 bases at J, with 11 bases between. The CDR3 sequence is CASSPAGIYGYTF. CDR3 DNA: TGTGCCAGCAGTCCCGCGGGGATCTATGGCTACACCTTC.

V gene TRBV5-4 combines with J gene TRBJ1-5; D remains unclear. This CDR3 is built from 13 residues. V lost 0 bases and J 5 bases, leaving 6 bases between the germline ends. From germline, CDR1 is SGHNT and CDR2 YYREEE (reference sequence). CDR3 region: CASSLAADQPQHF. CDR3 sequence (DNA): TGTGCCAGCAGCTTGGCCGCGGATCAGCCCCAGCATTTT.